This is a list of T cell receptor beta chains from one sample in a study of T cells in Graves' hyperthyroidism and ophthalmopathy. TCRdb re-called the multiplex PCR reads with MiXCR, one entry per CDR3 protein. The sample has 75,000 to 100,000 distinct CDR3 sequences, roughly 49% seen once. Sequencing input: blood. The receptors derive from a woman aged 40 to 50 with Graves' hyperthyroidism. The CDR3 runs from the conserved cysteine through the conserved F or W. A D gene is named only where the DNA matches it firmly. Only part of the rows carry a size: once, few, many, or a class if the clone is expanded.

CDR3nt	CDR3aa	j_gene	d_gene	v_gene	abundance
TGTGCCAGCACCCTGGTGGGGCTAGCGGGGGGCACAGATACGCAGTATTTT	CASTLVGLAGGTDTQYF	TRBJ2-3	TRBD2	TRBV7-2	many
TGTGCCAGCAGCCAATGGACAGCAACTAATGAAAAACTGTTTTTT	CASSQWTATNEKLFF	TRBJ1-4	-	TRBV14	-
TGTGCTAAACCGCAGCGAGGGAAGACCCAGTACTTC	CAKPQRGKTQYF	TRBJ2-5	-	TRBV9	-
TGTGCCAGCAGCTTAGGACAGGGGGTACACGAGCAGTACTTC	CASSLGQGVHEQYF	TRBJ2-7	TRBD1	TRBV7-3	many
TGTGCCAGCAGTGACGGGACAGGGAGGAAAAAACTGTTTTTT	CASSDGTGRKKLFF	TRBJ1-4	TRBD1	TRBV2	many
TGTGCCAGCAGCTTCACCGGGACAGGGTTCACTGAAGCTTTCTTT	CASSFTGTGFTEAFF	TRBJ1-1	TRBD1	TRBV7-9	few
TGTGCCAGCAGCGCAGGGATAACTGAAGCTTTCTTT	CASSAGITEAFF	TRBJ1-1	-	TRBV2	many
TGCAGCGTTGAAGAGGGAGGATCTCAGGTACCGACCCAGTACTTC	CSVEEGGSQVPTQYF	TRBJ2-5	-	TRBV29-1	few
TGCAGCGTTCCGGGGGCCGGAGAGACCCAGTACTTC	CSVPGAGETQYF	TRBJ2-5	-	TRBV29-1	-
TGTGCCAGTACCCCGGAAAGGCGGACAGGGAGGACCGGGGAGCTGTTTTTT	CASTPERRTGRTGELFF	TRBJ2-2	TRBD1	TRBV19	many
TGTGCCAGTAGTTTCGGACAGGGGGCCCAAGAGACCCAGTACTTC	CASSFGQGAQETQYF	TRBJ2-5	TRBD1	TRBV19	many
TGTGCCAGCAGCCTGAGCGGGTTCACCGGGGAGCTGTACTTC	CASSLSGFTGELYF	TRBJ2-7	-	TRBV7-2	-